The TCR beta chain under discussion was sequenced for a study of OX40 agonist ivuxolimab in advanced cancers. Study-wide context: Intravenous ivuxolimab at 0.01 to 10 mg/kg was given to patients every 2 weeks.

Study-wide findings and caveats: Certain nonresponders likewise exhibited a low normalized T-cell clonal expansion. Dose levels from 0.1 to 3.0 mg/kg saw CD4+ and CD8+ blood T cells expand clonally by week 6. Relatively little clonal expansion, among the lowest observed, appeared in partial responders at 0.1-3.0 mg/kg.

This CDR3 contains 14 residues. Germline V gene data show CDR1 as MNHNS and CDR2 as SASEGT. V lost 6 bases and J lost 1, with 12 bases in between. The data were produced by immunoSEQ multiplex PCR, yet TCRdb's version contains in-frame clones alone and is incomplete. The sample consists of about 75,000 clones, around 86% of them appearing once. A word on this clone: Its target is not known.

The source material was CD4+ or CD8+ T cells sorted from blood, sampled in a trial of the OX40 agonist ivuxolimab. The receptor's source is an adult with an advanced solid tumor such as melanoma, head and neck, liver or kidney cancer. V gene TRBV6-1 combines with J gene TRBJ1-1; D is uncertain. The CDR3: CASSHSSANTEAFF. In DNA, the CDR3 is TGTGCCAGCAGCCACTCGTCGGCGAACACTGAAGCTTTCTTT.